This T cell receptor beta chain was sequenced in a study of response to subunit inactivated influenza vaccine. Study findings and constraints: T cells newly recruited by each seasonal influenza vaccination are few, the authors suggested.

Each CDR3 protein gets one entry after TCRdb re-called the RT-PCR reads with MiXCR. The sample lists hundreds of thousands of distinct CDR3 sequences, more than 15% occurring once. Turning to this clonotype: No antigen is known for it.

Per the germline V gene, CDR1 is MNHNS and CDR2 is SASEGT. V lost 5 bases and J lost 0, with 11 bases in between. This CDR3 spans 14 amino acids. The specimen was CD4+ T cells sorted from PBMCs, collected roughly 24 months after vaccination. The gene calls are TRBV6-1 and TRBJ2-7; possible D gene TRBD2, 5 bases. The clonotype originates from a man between 50 and 69 years old who received an inactivated influenza vaccine. The CDR3 DNA sequence: TGTGCCAGCAGTCCGCGGGCAGACTCCTACGAGCAGTACTTC. Translated: CASSPRADSYEQYF.